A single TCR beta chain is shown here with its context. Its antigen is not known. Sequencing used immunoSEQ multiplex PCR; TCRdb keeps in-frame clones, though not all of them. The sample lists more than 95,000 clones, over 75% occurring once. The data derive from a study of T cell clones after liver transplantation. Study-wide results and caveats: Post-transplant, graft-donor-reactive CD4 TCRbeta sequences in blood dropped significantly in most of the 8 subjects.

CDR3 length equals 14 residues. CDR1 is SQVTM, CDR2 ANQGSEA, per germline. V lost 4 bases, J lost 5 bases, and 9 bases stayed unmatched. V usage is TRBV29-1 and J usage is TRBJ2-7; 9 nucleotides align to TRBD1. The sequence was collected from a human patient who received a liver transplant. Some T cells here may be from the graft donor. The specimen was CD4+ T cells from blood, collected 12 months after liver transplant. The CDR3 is CSVARRGQGDEQYF. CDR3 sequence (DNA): TGCAGCGTTGCCCGGCGGGGACAGGGAGACGAGCAGTACTTC.